This is a list of T cell receptor beta chains from one sample in a study of OX40 agonist ivuxolimab in advanced cancers. TCRdb's table, derived via immunoSEQ multiplex PCR, lists solely in-frame clones and lacks some. The repertoire consists of tens of thousands of clones, with about 86% occurring once and the leading ten covering roughly 1.7%. The source material was CD4+ or CD8+ T cells sorted from blood, sampled in a trial of the OX40 agonist ivuxolimab. The receptors come from an adult with an advanced solid tumor such as melanoma, head and neck, liver or kidney cancer. CDR3s include the opening cysteine and the closing phenylalanine or tryptophan. Fields, in order: D gene, clone size, J gene, V gene, CDR3 DNA, CDR3 protein. D genes are given only for firm matches. Not every row has a clone size; where given, it reads once, few, many or a size class.

TRBD2,NA,TRBJ2-7,TRBV25-1,TGTGCCAGCAGATCTAGCGGGAGGGCCCTCGACGAGCAGTACTTC,CASRSSGRALDEQYF
NA,NA,TRBJ1-6,TRBV30,TGTGCCTGGACTCGCCGCATCAGCTCCTATAATTCACCCCTCCACTTT,CAWTRRISSYNSPLHF
NA,NA,TRBJ2-5,TRBV28,TGTGCCAGCAGTGGACTAACTCAAGAGACCCAGTACTTC,CASSGLTQETQYF
NA,once,TRBJ1-5,TRBV7-2,TGTGCCAGCAGCTTAGCAGGCGGATCCTATCAGCCCCAGCATTTT,CASSLAGGSYQPQHF
TRBD1,NA,TRBJ1-1,TRBV28,TGTGCCAGCAGGGCGACAGGGGGAGAAAACACTGAAGCTTTCTTT,CASRATGGENTEAFF
TRBD1,NA,TRBJ2-5,TRBV5-1,TGCGCCAGCAGCACCCCGGGACAGGGGTTCCCAGAGACCCAGTACTTC,CASSTPGQGFPETQYF
TRBD1,NA,TRBJ2-5,TRBV28,TGTGCCAGCAGGGGACAGGGGGCAGGCCAAGAGACCCAGTACTTC,CASRGQGAGQETQYF
TRBD1,NA,TRBJ2-7,TRBV28,TGTGCCAGCAGTTTATTGGGGGGGGAAGGGACAGGGGGCTTCGAGCAGTACTTC,CASSLLGGEGTGGFEQYF
TRBD2,NA,TRBJ2-5,TRBV19,TGTGCCAGTAGTGTACTAGCGGGAGGGCCGGGGAAAGAGACCCAGTACTTC,CASSVLAGGPGKETQYF
TRBD2,NA,TRBJ2-3,TRBV5-1,TGCGCCAGCAGCTTGGCCCAAGCGGGAACTAGAGATACGCAGTATTTT,CASSLAQAGTRDTQYF
NA,NA,TRBJ2-1,TRBV19,TGTGCCAGTAGTATGGGCGGGAAAGGGGAAAATGAGCAGTTCTTC,CASSMGGKGENEQFF
NA,NA,TRBJ1-4,TRBV2,TGTGCCAGCAGCCGCCGGGGGGGGGATGAAAAACTGTTTTTT,CASSRRGGDEKLFF
NA,NA,TRBJ2-2,TRBV28,TGTGCCAGCCCGGGCCAAACCGGGGAGCTGTTTTTT,CASPGQTGELFF
NA,once,TRBJ2-1,TRBV7-6,TGTGCCAGCAGTCTTGACAGGAGCAATGAGCAGTTCTTC,CASSLDRSNEQFF
NA,NA,TRBJ2-6,TRBV7-9,TGTGCCAGCAGCTTAGGCATCGGGCGCCGGCTCTCTGGGGCCAACGTCCTGACTTTC,CASSLGIGRRLSGANVLTF
TRBD1,NA,TRBJ1-2,TRBV11-2,TGTGCCAGCAGCCCCTCCCGGACAGGGGACTATGGCTACACCTTC,CASSPSRTGDYGYTF
TRBD2,NA,TRBJ2-2,TRBV9,TGTGCCAGCAGCGAGGGAGGGTGGAACACCGGGGAGCTGTTTTTT,CASSEGGWNTGELFF
NA,NA,TRBJ1-3,TRBV9,TGTGCCAGCAGCGGAACTTCGTTCTCTGGAAACACCATATATTTT,CASSGTSFSGNTIYF
NA,once,TRBJ2-5,TRBV5-4,TGTGCCAGCAGCACGAAGGGAGATAAAGAGACCCAGTACTTC,CASSTKGDKETQYF
NA,NA,TRBJ2-2,TRBV19,TGTGCCACCCAAGCGGCGAGTCACACCGGGGAGCTGTTTTTT,CATQAASHTGELFF
NA,NA,TRBJ2-1,TRBV11-3,TGTGCCAGCAGCCTCCGGACCCAGGGGGGAAATTACAATGAGCAGTTCTTC,CASSLRTQGGNYNEQFF
NA,NA,TRBJ2-5,TRBV7-9,TGTGCCAGCAGCTTACCTGTACCCAAAGAGACCCAGTACTTC,CASSLPVPKETQYF
NA,NA,TRBJ2-7,TRBV11-2,TGTGCCAGCAGCTTACGGTTGAGTTCCTACGAGCAGTACTTC,CASSLRLSSYEQYF
NA,NA,TRBJ1-2,TRBV5-4,TGTGCCAGCAGTGCGGACGGGTACTATGGCTACACCTTC,CASSADGYYGYTF
NA,NA,TRBJ2-1,TRBV5-6,TGTGCCAGCAGCAGGATAAGGCTAGCCTCCTACAATGAGCAGTTCTTC,CASSRIRLASYNEQFF